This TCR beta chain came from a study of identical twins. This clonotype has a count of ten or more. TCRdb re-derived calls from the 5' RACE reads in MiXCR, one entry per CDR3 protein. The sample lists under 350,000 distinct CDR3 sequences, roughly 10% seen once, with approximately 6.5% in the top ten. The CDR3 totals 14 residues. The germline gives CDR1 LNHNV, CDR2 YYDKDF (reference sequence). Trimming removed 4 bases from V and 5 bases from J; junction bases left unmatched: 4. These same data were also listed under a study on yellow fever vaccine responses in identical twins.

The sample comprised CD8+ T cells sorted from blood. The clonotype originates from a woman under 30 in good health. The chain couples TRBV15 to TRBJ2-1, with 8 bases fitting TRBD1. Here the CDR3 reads CATSTRQGHNEQFF. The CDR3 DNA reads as TGTGCCACCAGCACTCGACAGGGGCACAATGAGCAGTTCTTC.